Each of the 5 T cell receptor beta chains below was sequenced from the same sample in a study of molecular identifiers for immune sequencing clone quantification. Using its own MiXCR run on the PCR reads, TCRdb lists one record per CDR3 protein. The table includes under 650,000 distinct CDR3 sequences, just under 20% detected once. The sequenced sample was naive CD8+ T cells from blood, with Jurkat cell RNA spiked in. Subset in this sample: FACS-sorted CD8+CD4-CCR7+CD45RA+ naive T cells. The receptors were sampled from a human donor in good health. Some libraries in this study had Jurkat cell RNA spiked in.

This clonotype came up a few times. CDR3 bases: TGTGCCAGCAGCTGGGGGACGTTATCACAAGAGACCCAGTACTTC. It yields the protein CASSWGTLSQETQYF. The chain has TRBV5-8 and TRBJ2-5; D assignment may be TRBD1 or TRBD2 (5 bases each). Germline V lookup: CDR1 SGHTS, CDR2 YDEGEE. The V end was cut by 3 bases, the J end by 2 bases, with 14 bases between. The CDR3 is made up of 15 amino acids.

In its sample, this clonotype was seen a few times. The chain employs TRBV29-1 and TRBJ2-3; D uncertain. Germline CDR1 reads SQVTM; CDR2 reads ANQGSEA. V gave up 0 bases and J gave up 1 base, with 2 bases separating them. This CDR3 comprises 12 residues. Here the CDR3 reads CSVEDGTDTQYF. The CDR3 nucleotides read TGCAGCGTTGAAGATGGCACAGATACGCAGTATTTT.

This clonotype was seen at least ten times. The CDR3 spells CSARRPDYNEQFF. Here the CDR3 DNA reads TGCAGTGCTAGGAGACCGGATTACAATGAGCAGTTCTTC. The chain carries TRBV20-1 and TRBJ2-1, with D unclear. Germline V gene lookup returns CDR1 DFQATT and CDR2 SNEGSKA (reference sequence). The V gene lost 3 bases and the J gene lost 4 bases, with 10 bases spanning the gap. This CDR3 contains 13 residues.

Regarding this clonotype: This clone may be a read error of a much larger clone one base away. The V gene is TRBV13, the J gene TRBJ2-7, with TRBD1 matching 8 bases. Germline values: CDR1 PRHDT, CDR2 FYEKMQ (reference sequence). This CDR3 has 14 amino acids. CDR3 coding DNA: TGTGCCAGCAGCCCGGACAGGGTGCTCTACGAGCAGTGCTTC. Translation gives CASSPDRVLYEQCF.

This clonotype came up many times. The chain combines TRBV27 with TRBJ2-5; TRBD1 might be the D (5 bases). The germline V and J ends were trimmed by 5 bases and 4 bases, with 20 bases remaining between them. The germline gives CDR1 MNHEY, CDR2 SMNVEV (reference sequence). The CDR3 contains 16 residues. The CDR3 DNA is TGTGCCAGCAGTCCGCTCGGACAAGGACCGCGAGAGACCCAGTACTTC. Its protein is CASSPLGQGPRETQYF.